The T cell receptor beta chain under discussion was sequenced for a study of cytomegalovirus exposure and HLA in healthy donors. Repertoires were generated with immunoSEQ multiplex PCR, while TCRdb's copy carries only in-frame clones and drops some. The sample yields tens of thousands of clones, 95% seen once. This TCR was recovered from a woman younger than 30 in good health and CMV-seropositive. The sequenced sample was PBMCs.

In DNA form, the CDR3 reads TGCGCCAGCAGGAGACTAGCGGGGGGCTCCTACGAGCAGTACTTC. It translates to CASRRLAGGSYEQYF. This chain joins TRBV23-1 and TRBJ2-7; 13 nucleotides line up with TRBD2. TRBV23-1 qualifies as an ORF whose function is uncertain. The V and J ends lost 6 bases and 0 bases, in that order; junction bases with no gene match: 2. The CDR3 is 15 amino acids.